A few counts support the clone carrying this T cell receptor beta chain. What it binds is unknown. The CDR3 totals 14 residues. In germline, CDR1 is SQVTM, CDR2 ANQGSEA. The V gene end was trimmed by 4 bases and the J gene end by 3 bases; junction bases not matched to a gene: 9. The PCR contained 60 Vbeta and 13 Jbeta primers. The table came from immunoSEQ multiplex PCR; TCRdb's copy has only in-frame clones and leaves some out. The table shows some 84,000 clones, with 63% occurring only once. This sample was included in a study of cytomegalovirus exposure and HLA in healthy donors. Study outcomes and limitations: Listed as cytomegalovirus-associated were 150 to 200 TCR beta chains. Fewer N-insertions than the approximately 610-donor mean were reportedly shown by an Asian-associated ancestry cluster in a later analysis.

J is TRBJ2-7 and V is TRBV29-1; TRBD1 matches at 7 bases. The sequenced material came from PBMCs. The receptor was derived from a woman in her forties in good health and CMV-seropositive. The CDR3 DNA is TGCAGCGTTGTTCTGGGGACAGCCTTCTACGAGCAGTACTTC. As protein: CSVVLGTAFYEQYF.